Each of the 9 T cell receptor beta chains below was sequenced from the same sample in a study of T cells after yellow fever vaccination. Each CDR3 protein is one row after TCRdb ran MiXCR on the 5' RACE reads. The table lists some 110,000 distinct CDR3 sequences, 7.5% to 9.5% of them singletons. Source: CD8+ T cells sorted from PBMCs, taken 45 days after the yellow fever booster vaccination. These receptor sequences come from a man younger than 40 who received the YFV17D yellow fever vaccine.

This chain uses TRBV27 with TRBJ1-5, with D unclear. Trimming pared 7 bases from V and 1 base from J, leaving 17 bases between. Germline CDR1 and CDR2: MNHEY and SMNVEV (reference sequence). The CDR3 is 16 residues long. The chain's CDR3 is CASTPLKDLSNQPQHF. The CDR3 DNA reads as TGTGCCAGCACCCCCTTAAAGGATCTAAGCAATCAGCCCCAGCATTTT.

This clonotype has only a few counts. The rearrangement uses TRBV9 and TRBJ2-1; 11 nucleotides agree with TRBD2. The CDR3 length is 16 residues. Germline trimming cut 0 bases from V and 8 bases from J; bases unmatched to any gene: 7. Germline V CDR1 and CDR2: SGDLS, YYNGEE. For the CDR3, the DNA is TGTGCCAGCAGCGTAGACCCTCTAGCGGGAGGCCATGAGCAGTTCTTC. Residues: CASSVDPLAGGHEQFF.

This clonotype was recorded at least ten times. The chain carries TRBV4-3 and TRBJ2-7, with TRBD2 matching 8 bases. The V gene's germline CDR1 is LGHNA and CDR2 YSLEER. The V gene end was trimmed by 0 bases and the J gene end by 3 bases; junction bases not matched to a gene: 7. CDR3 length equals 16 residues. The CDR3, as DNA: TGCGCCAGCAGCCAAGATCTTACGGGAGGGGGCTACGAGCAGTACTTC. Encoded protein: CASSQDLTGGGYEQYF.

This clonotype was seen at least ten times. The J gene is TRBJ2-1, the V gene TRBV11-2, with TRBD2 matching over 9 bases. There are 16 residues in the CDR3. CDR1 is SGHAT and CDR2 is FQNNGV in the germline V gene. Trimming cost V 5 bases and J 2 bases; bases outside gene matches: 7. The CDR3 reads CASSDTGTSPYNEQFF. DNA for the CDR3: TGTGCCAGCAGCGACACCGGGACTAGCCCCTACAATGAGCAGTTCTTC.

Notes on this clonotype: A much bigger clone sits one base away, suggesting this may be a read error. V gene TRBV29-1 combines with J gene TRBJ1-2; 8 positions match TRBD1. CDR1 and CDR2 from the germline V gene are SQVTM and ANQGSEA. The CDR3 has 14 amino acids. The DNA for the CDR3 is TGCGGCGTTGGGACAGGACAAGCTAACTATGGCTACACCTTC. This encodes CGVGTGQANYGYTF.

This clonotype was counted many times. The chain joins TRBV20-1 to TRBJ2-1, with 11 bases lining up with TRBD2. This CDR3 has 19 residues. Germline CDR1 DFQATT, CDR2 SNEGSKA (reference sequence). Trimming removed 3 bases from V and 0 bases from J; junction bases left unmatched: 13. The CDR3 sequence: CSASGLASGRMSSYNEQFF. CDR3 nucleotides: TGCAGTGCTAGTGGTCTCGCTAGCGGGAGGATGAGCTCCTACAATGAGCAGTTCTTC.

The genes are TRBV20-1 and TRBJ2-7; the D gene is possibly TRBD2 (5 bases). There are 14 residues in the CDR3. The ends were cut back, 3 bases at V and 3 bases at J, with 15 bases in the middle. CDR1 DFQATT and CDR2 SNEGSKA come from the germline V gene (reference sequence). This CDR3 is CSASAPDGGYEQYF. The CDR3 nucleotides are TGCAGTGCTAGCGCACCGGACGGAGGCTACGAGCAGTACTTC.

Many counts were recorded for this clonotype. The chain combines TRBV6-1 with TRBJ2-2, with a tentative D call TRBD2 (6 bases). Trimming took 8 bases from V and 5 from J, leaving 9 bases between them. Germline loops: CDR1 MNHNS, CDR2 SASEGT. The CDR3 spans 12 residues. CDR3 nucleotides: TGTGCCAGCCTGCGGGGTACCGGGGAGCTGTTTTTT. Translating gives CASLRGTGELFF.

A few counts support this clonotype. The CDR3 spells CASTTAGGSAYEQYF. In DNA form, the CDR3 reads TGTGCCAGCACCACGGCCGGGGGGAGCGCCTACGAGCAGTACTTC. The chain couples TRBV5-6 to TRBJ2-7; 7 bases match TRBD2. The CDR3 consists of 15 residues. CDR1 is SGHDT, CDR2 YYEEEE, per germline. V was pared by 6 bases and J by 2 bases, with 11 bases of the junction left unmatched.